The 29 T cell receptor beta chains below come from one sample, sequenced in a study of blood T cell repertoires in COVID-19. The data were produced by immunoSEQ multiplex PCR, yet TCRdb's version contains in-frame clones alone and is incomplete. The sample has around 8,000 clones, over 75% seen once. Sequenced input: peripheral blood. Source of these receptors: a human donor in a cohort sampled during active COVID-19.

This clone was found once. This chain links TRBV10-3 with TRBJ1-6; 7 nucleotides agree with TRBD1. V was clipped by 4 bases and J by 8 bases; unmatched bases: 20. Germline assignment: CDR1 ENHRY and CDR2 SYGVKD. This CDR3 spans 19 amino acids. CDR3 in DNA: TGTGCCATCAGTGCATCCTGGTCCACAGGGGTTATGAGGGATTCACCCCTCCACTTT. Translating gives CAISASWSTGVMRDSPLHF.

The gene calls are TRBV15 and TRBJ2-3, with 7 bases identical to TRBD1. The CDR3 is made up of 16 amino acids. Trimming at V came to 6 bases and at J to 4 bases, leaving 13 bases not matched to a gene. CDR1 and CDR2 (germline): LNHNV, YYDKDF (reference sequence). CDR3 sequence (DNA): TGTGCCACCAGGGACCCGGGACAGCCAGGGGCAGATACGCAGTATTTT. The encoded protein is CATRDPGQPGADTQYF.

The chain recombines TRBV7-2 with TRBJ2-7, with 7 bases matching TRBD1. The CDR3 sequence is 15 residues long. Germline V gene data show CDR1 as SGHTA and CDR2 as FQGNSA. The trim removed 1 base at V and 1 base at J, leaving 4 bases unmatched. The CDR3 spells CASSLVAGGSYEQYF. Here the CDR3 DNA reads TGTGCCAGCAGCTTAGTGGCAGGGGGATCCTACGAGCAGTACTTC.

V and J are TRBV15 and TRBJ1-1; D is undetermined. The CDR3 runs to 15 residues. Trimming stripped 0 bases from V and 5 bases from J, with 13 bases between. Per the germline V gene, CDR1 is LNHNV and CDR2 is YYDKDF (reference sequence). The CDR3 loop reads CATSRDPTAPTEAFF. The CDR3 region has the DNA TGTGCCACCAGCAGAGATCCCACAGCCCCAACTGAAGCTTTCTTT.

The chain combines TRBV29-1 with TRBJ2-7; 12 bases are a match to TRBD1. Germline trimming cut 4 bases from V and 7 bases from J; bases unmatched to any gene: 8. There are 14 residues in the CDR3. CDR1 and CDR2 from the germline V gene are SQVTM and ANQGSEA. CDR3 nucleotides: TGCAGCGTTGTTCCCGGGACAGGGGGCGAGGAGCAGTACTTC. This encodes CSVVPGTGGEEQYF.

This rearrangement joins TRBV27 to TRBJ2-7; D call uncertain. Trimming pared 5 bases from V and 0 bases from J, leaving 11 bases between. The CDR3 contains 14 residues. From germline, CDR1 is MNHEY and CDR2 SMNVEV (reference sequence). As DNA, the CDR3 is TGTGCCAGCAGTAAAGTGGCTAGCTCCTACGAGCAGTACTTC. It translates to CASSKVASSYEQYF.

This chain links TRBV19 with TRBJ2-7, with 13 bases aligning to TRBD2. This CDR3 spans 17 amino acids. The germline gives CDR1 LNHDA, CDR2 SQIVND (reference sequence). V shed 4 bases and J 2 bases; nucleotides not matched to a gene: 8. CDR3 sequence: CASSNGLAGEVAYEQYF. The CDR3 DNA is TGTGCCAGTAGTAACGGACTAGCGGGAGAGGTGGCCTACGAGCAGTACTTC.

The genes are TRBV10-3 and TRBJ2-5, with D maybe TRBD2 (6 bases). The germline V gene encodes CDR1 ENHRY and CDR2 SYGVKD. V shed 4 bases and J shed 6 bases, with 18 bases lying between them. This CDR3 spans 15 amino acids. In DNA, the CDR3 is TGTGCCATCAGTGGGGGTGCGGGACCCCTACAGACCCAGTACTTC. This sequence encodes CAISGGAGPLQTQYF.

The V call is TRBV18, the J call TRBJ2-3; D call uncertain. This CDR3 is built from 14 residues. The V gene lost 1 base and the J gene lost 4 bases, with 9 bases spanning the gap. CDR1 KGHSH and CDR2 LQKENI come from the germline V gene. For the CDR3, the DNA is TGTGCCAGCTCACCACTAAGTACAGCAGATACGCAGTATTTT. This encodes CASSPLSTADTQYF.

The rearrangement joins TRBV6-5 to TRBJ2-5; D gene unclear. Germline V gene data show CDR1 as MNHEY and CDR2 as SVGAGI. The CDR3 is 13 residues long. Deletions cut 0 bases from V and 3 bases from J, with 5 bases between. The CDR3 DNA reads TGTGCCAGCAGTTACTCGGCGGAAGAGACCCAGTACTTC. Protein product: CASSYSAEETQYF.

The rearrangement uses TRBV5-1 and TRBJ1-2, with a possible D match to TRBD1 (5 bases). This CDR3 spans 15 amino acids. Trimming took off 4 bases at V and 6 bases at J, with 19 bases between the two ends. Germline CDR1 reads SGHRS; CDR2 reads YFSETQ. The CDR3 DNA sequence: TGCGCCAGCAGCCCGGAGTCACGGCAGGGTGATGGCTACACCTTC. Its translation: CASSPESRQGDGYTF.

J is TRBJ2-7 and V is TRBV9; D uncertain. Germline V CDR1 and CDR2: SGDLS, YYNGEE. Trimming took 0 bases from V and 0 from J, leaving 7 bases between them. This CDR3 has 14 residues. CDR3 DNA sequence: TGTGCCAGCAGCGTAGGACTCCTCTCCTACGAGCAGTACTTC. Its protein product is CASSVGLLSYEQYF.

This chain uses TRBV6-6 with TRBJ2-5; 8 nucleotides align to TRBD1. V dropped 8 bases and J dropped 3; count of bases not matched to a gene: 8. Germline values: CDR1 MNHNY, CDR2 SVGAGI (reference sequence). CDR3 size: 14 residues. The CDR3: CASAGQGAKETQYF. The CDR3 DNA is TGTGCCAGCGCGGGGCAGGGGGCTAAAGAGACCCAGTACTTC.

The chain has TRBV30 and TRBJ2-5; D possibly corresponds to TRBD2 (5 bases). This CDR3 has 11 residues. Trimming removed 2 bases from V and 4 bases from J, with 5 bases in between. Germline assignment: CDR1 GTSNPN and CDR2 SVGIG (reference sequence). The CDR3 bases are TGTGCCTGGAGTCGGGGAGAGACCCAGTACTTC. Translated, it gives CAWSRGETQYF.

CDR3 protein: CASSLLTSGSLGTQYF. The CDR3 coding sequence is TGCGCCAGCAGCTTGCTAACTAGCGGCTCACTTGGGACCCAGTACTTC. This chain links TRBV5-1 with TRBJ2-5, with TRBD2 matching over 8 bases. The germline CDR1 and CDR2 sequences are SGHRS and YFSETQ. Trimming at V came to 1 base and at J to 7 bases, leaving 12 bases not matched to a gene. The CDR3 has 16 residues.

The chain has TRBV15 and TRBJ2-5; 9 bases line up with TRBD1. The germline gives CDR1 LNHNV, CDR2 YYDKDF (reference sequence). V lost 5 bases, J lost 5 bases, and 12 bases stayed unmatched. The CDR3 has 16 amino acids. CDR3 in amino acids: CATSPRRQGVWETQYF. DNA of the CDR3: TGTGCCACCAGCCCTCGTCGACAGGGGGTTTGGGAGACCCAGTACTTC.

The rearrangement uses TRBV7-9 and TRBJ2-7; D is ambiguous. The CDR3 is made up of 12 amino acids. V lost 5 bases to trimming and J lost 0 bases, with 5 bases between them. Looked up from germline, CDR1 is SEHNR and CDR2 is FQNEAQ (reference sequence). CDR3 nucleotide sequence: TGTGCCAGCAGCCCCAGCTCCTACGAGCAGTACTTC. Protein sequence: CASSPSSYEQYF. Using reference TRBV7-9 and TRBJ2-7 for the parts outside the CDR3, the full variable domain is DTGVSQNPRHKITKRGQNVTFRCDPISEHNRLYWYRQTLGQGPEFLTYFQNEAQLEKSRLLSDRFSAERPKGSFSTLEIQRTEQGDSAMYLCASSPSSYEQYFGPGTRLTVT.

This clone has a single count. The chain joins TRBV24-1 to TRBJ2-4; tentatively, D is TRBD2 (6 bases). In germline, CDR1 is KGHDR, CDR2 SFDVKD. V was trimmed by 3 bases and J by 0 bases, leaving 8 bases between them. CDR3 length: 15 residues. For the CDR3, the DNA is TGTGCCACCAGTGATAACGGGGGAGCCAAAAACATTCAGTACTTC. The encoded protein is CATSDNGGAKNIQYF.

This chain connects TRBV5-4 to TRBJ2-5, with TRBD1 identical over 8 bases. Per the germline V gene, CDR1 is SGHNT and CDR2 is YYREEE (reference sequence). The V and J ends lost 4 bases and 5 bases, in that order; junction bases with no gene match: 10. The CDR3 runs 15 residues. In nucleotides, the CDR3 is TGTGCCAGCAGCCCGGCCCGACAGGGGTTGGAGACCCAGTACTTC. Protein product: CASSPARQGLETQYF. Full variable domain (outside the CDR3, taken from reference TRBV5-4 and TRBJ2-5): ETGVTQSPTHLIKTRGQQVTLRCSSQSGHNTVSWYQQALGQGPQFIFQYYREEENGRGNFPPRFSGLQFPNYSSELNVNALELDDSALYLCASSPARQGLETQYFGPGTRLLVL.

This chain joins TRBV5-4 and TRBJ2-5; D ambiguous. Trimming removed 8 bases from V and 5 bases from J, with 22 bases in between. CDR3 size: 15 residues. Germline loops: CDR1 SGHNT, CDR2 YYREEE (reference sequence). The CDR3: CASNSRADSGETQYF. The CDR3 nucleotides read TGTGCCAGTAACTCCCGCGCAGACTCTGGGGAGACCCAGTACTTC. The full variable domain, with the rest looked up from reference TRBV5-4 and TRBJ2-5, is ETGVTQSPTHLIKTRGQQVTLRCSSQSGHNTVSWYQQALGQGPQFIFQYYREEENGRGNFPPRFSGLQFPNYSSELNVNALELDDSALYLCASNSRADSGETQYFGPGTRLLVL.

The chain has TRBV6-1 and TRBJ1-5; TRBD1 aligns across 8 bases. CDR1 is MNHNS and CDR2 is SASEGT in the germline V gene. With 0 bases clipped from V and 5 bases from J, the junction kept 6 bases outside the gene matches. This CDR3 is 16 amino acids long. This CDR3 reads CASSEADRGWYQPQHF. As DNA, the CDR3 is TGTGCCAGCAGTGAAGCAGACAGGGGATGGTATCAGCCCCAGCATTTT.

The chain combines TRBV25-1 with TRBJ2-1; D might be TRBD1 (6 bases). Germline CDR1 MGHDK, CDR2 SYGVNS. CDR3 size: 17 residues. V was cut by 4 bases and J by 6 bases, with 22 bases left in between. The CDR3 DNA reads TGTGCCAGCAGTGTCCTCGGTCAGGGGCGCATTCGCAATGAGCAGTTCTTC. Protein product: CASSVLGQGRIRNEQFF. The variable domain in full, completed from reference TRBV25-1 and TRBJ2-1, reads EADIYQTPRYLVIGTGKKITLECSQTMGHDKMYWYQQDPGMELHLIHYSYGVNSTEKGDLSSESTVSRIRTEHFPLTLESARPSHTSQYLCASSVLGQGRIRNEQFFGPGTRLTVL.

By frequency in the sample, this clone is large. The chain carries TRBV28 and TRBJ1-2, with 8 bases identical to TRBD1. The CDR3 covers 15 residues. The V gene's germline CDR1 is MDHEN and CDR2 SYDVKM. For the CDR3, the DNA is TGTGCACAGAATGGGGCAGGGGGCCACGACTATGGCTACACCTTC. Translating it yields CAQNGAGGHDYGYTF.

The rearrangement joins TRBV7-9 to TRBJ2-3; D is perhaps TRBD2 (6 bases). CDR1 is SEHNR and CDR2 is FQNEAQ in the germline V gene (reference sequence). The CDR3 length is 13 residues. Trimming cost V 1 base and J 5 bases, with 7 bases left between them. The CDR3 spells CASSLVGRDTQYF. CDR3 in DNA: TGTGCCAGCAGCTTAGTCGGGAGAGATACGCAGTATTTT.

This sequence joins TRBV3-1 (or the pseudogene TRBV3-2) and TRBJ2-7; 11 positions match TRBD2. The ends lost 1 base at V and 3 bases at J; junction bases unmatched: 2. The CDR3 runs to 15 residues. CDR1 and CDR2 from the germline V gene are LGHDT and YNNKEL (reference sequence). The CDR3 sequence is CASSQGLAGSYEQYF. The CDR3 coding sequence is TGTGCCAGCAGCCAAGGACTAGCGGGAAGCTACGAGCAGTACTTC.

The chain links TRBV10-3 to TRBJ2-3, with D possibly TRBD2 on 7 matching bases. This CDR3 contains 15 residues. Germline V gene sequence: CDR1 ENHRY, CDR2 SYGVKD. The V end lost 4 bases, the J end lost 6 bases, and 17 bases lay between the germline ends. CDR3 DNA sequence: TGTGCCATCAGTGGAAGGGACTACAGGGTCGATACGCAGTATTTT. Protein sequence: CAISGRDYRVDTQYF.

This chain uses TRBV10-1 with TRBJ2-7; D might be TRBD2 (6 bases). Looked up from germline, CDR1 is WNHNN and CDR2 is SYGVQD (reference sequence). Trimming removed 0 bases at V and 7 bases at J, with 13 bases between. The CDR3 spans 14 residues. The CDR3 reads CASSESSGVGEQYF. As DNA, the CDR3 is TGCGCCAGCAGTGAGTCGTCGGGAGTCGGAGAGCAGTACTTC.

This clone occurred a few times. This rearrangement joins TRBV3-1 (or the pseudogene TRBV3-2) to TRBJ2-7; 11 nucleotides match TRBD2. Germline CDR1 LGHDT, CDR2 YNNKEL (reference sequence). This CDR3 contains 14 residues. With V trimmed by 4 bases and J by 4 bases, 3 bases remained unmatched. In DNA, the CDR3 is TGTGCCAGCAGCCGCAGACTAGCGGGGTACGAGCAGTACTTC. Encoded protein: CASSRRLAGYEQYF.

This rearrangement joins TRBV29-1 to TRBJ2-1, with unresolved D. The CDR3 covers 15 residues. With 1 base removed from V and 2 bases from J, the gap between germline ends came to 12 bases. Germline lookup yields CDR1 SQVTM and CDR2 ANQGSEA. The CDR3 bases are TGCAGCGTTGAAGCCCGAGGCCTCGCCTACAATGAGCAGTTCTTC. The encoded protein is CSVEARGLAYNEQFF.